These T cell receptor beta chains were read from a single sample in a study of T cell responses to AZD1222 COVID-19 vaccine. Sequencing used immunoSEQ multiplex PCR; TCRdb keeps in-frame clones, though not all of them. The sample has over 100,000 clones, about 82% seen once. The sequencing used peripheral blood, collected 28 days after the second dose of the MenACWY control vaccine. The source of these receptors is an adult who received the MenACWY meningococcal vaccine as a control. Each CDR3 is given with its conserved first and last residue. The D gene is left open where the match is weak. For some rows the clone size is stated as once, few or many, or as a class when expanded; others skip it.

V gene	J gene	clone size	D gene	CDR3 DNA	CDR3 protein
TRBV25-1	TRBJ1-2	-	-	TGTGCCAGCAGTGTCGGACAGCAGAACTATGGCTACACCTTC	CASSVGQQNYGYTF
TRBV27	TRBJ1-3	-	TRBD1	TGTGCCAGCAGTTCGACAGGGAGGACCGGAAACACCATATATTTT	CASSSTGRTGNTIYF
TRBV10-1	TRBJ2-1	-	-	TGCGCCAGCAGTGAGTCCGGCTACAATGAGCAGTTCTTC	CASSESGYNEQFF
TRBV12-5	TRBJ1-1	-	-	TGTGCTAGTGGTTTGGTACGGCGCCAGGGGAACACTGAAGCTTTCTTT	CASGLVRRQGNTEAFF
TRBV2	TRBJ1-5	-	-	TGTGCCAGCAGTAGGCAGTTTAGCAATCAGCCCCAGCATTTT	CASSRQFSNQPQHF
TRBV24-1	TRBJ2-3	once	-	TGTGCCACCCCAAGGCGAGCGGGCTGGGTGACAGATACGCAGTATTTT	CATPRRAGWVTDTQYF
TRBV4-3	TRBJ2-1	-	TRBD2	TGCGCCAGCAGCCAAAGACTAGCGGGGGAGCAGTTCTTC	CASSQRLAGEQFF
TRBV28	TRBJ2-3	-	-	TGTGCCAGCATCTCTGTTTGGCGCGATACGCAGTATTTT	CASISVWRDTQYF
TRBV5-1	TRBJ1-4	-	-	TGCGCCAGCAGCTTCTCGGGGGGCGGTGAAAAACTGTTTTTT	CASSFSGGGEKLFF
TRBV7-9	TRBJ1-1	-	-	TGTGCCAGCAGCTTAGGGGCTCAGGGGTCGGGTGAAGCTTTCTTT	CASSLGAQGSGEAFF
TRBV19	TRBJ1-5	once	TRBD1	TGTGCCAGTAGTATGTCAGCGACAGGGGGCCATCAGCCCCAGCATTTT	CASSMSATGGHQPQHF
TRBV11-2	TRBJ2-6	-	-	TGTGCCAGCAGCGCCCGGCCAGGCACTGGGGCCAACGTCCTGACTTTC	CASSARPGTGANVLTF
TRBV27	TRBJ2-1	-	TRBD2	TGTGCCAGCAGTCCCCAACTAGCGCGCCGATACAATGAGCAGTTCTTC	CASSPQLARRYNEQFF
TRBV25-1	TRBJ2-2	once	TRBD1	TGTGCCAGCAGTCGGACAGGGGGAAATACCGGGGAGCTGTTTTTT	CASSRTGGNTGELFF
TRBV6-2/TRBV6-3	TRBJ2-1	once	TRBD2	TGTGCCAGCAGTTACTATGCCTACGGGACTAGCGGTAGCAATGAGCAGTTCTTC	CASSYYAYGTSGSNEQFF
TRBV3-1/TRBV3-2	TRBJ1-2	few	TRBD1	TGTGCCAGCAGCCGGACAGGAGGTGGCTACACCTTC	CASSRTGGGYTF
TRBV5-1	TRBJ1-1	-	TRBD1	TGCGCCAGCAGATTTGACAGGGGATTACAAGCTTTCTTT	CASRFDRGLQAFF
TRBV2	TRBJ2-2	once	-	TGTGCCAGCAGTGGCCGGGACACTGCGAACACCGGGGAGCTGTTTTTT	CASSGRDTANTGELFF
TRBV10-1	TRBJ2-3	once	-	TGCGCCAGCAGTGAGCTGGGGAAGGTTGATACGCAGTATTTT	CASSELGKVDTQYF
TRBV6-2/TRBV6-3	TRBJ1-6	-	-	TGTGCCAGCAGTCGGACGGGAAACGATTCACCCCTCCACTTT	CASSRTGNDSPLHF
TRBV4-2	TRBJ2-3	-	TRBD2	TGTGCCAGCAGCCAAGGACTTAAGCGGGGGAGCACAGATACGCAGTATTTT	CASSQGLKRGSTDTQYF
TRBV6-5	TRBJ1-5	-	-	TGTGCCAGCAGAGAGCATGGACAGCCCCAGCATTTT	CASREHGQPQHF
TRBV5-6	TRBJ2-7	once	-	TGTGCCAGCAGCTTCTGGGGGGGGCACAACGAGCAGTACTTC	CASSFWGGHNEQYF
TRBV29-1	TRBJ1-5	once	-	TGCAGCGTGTCCCAGCGCAATCAGCCCCAGCATTTT	CSVSQRNQPQHF
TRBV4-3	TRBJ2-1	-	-	TGCGCCAGCAGCCAAACTAGCACAAGGGAGCAGTTCTTC	CASSQTSTREQFF
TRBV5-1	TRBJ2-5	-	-	TGCGCCAGCAGCTTGGAGGAGACCCAGTACTTC	CASSLEETQYF
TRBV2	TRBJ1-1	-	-	TGTGCCAGCAGTGAAGAGGCTCTGACGGCCACTGAAGCTTTCTTT	CASSEEALTATEAFF
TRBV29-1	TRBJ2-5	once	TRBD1	TGCAGCGTTGGGACAGGGGGTTTTCAAGAGACCCAGTACTTC	CSVGTGGFQETQYF
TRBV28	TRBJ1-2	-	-	TGTGCCAGCAGGGGACGGAACTATGGCTACACCTTC	CASRGRNYGYTF
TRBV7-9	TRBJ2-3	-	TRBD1	TGTGCCAGCAGCTTAGAGGGACAGGGAGGCACAGATACGCAGTATTTT	CASSLEGQGGTDTQYF
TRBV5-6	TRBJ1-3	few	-	TGTGCCAGCAGCCGTTTTAGACGGATGCACTCTGGAAACACCATATATTTT	CASSRFRRMHSGNTIYF
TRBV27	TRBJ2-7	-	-	TGTGCCAGCAGTTTCCTTCCGGGACAAGACTACGAGCAGTACTTC	CASSFLPGQDYEQYF
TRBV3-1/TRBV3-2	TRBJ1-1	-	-	TGTGCCAGCAGCCAACAGGGCTGGGCTTTCTTT	CASSQQGWAFF
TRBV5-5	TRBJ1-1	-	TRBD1	TGTGCCAGCAGCGCCGGGACAGGGAGGACTGAAGCTTTCTTT	CASSAGTGRTEAFF
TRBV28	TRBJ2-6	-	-	TGTGCCAGCAGTTCGACCGGCTCTGGGGCCAACGTCCTGACTTTC	CASSSTGSGANVLTF
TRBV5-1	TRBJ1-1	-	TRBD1	TGCGCCAGCAGCTTGGGGGGACAGGGTTACACTGAAGCTTTCTTT	CASSLGGQGYTEAFF
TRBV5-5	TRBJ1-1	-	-	TGTGCCAGCAGCTTTTGGGCCCGGGGCCTGGTCGGGAACACTGAAGCTTTCTTT	CASSFWARGLVGNTEAFF
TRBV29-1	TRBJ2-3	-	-	TGCAGCGTTGCTCGGGAAGTTCTCACAGATACGCAGTATTTT	CSVAREVLTDTQYF
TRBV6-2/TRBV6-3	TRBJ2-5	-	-	TGTGCCAGCAGTACCTGGGGCCGCGGAGAGACCCAGTACTTC	CASSTWGRGETQYF
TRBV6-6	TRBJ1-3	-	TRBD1	TGTGCCAGCGGTTACAGGGGCCTAAGCTCTGGAAACACCATATATTTT	CASGYRGLSSGNTIYF
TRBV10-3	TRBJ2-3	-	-	TGTGCCATCGGGGGGCGCACAGATACGCAGTATTTT	CAIGGRTDTQYF
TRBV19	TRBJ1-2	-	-	TGTGCCAGTAGTATGTACAGGCTATTCGATGGCTACACCTTC	CASSMYRLFDGYTF
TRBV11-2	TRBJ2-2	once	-	TGTGCCAGCAGCTTAGACATTAACACCGGGGAGCTGTTTTTT	CASSLDINTGELFF
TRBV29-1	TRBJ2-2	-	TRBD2	TGCAGCGTTCTGCGGGAGGGCACCGGGGAGCTGTTTTTT	CSVLREGTGELFF